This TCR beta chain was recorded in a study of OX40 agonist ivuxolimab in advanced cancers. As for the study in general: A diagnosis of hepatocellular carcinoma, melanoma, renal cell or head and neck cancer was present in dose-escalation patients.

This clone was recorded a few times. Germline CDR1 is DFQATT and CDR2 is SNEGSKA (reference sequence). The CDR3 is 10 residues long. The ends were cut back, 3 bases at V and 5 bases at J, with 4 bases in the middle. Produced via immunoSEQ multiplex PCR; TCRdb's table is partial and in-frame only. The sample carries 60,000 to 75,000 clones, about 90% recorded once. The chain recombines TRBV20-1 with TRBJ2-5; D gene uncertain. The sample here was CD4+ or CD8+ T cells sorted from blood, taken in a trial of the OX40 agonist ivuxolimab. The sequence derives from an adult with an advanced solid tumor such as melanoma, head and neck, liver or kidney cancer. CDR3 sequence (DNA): TGCAGTGCTAGTTGGGAGACCCAGTACTTC. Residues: CSASWETQYF.